The clone carrying this TCR beta chain has just a few counts. What it binds is unknown. TCRdb fed the RACE reads into MiXCR, producing one record per CDR3 protein. The top ten clones hold under 8.5% of a sample with 180,000 or so distinct CDR3 sequences, about 22% of them seen once. The time point here: patch test 1, 2 weeks after DPC sensitization. Treatment defined: therapeutic diphenylcyclopropenone sensitization with weekly scalp DPC. The sample is drawn from a study of human T cells and chemical hapten exposure. Overall study results and limits: Expanded TCR sets contained significantly more large CDR3 similarity clusters than controls. Alopecia affected the donors, so their immune response may differ from healthy people's.

There are 12 residues in the CDR3. Germline CDR1 DFQATT, CDR2 SNEGSKA (reference sequence). Sequencing was performed on whole blood, taken in connection with sensitization to the hapten diphenylcyclopropenone (DPC). V and J are TRBV20-1 and TRBJ2-3; a possible D gene is TRBD2 (6 bases). The sequence derives from a woman aged 50 to 60 with alopecia areata. Some clones in this sample may be carry-over from other donors' samples. This CDR3 is CRAGPTVDTQYF. In DNA, the CDR3 is TGCAGGGCGGGACCTACCGTCGATACGCAGTATTTT.